The 8 T cell receptor beta chains below were found in one sample sequenced in a study of blood T cell repertoires in COVID-19. The data were produced by immunoSEQ multiplex PCR, yet TCRdb's version contains in-frame clones alone and is incomplete. The data hold about 290,000 clones, with under 90% observed a single time. The sequenced material came from PBMCs or T cells enriched from blood (not recorded which). The origin of the receptors is a woman in her 40s who had recovered from COVID-19.

The chain combines TRBV7-8 with TRBJ2-7; 8 nucleotides align to TRBD1. After removal of 5 bases from V and 3 bases from J, the junction contained 6 bases not matched to a gene. The CDR3 extends over 14 amino acids. CDR1 is SGHVS and CDR2 is FQNEAQ in the germline V gene. In nucleotides, the CDR3 is TGTGCCAGCAGCCCTGGGACAGGCTTCTACGAGCAGTACTTC. Translating gives CASSPGTGFYEQYF.

This chain connects TRBV4-1 to TRBJ2-3, with a tentative D call TRBD2 (5 bases). This CDR3 region has 15 residues. Germline V gene lookup returns CDR1 MGHRA and CDR2 YSYEKL. V was clipped by 2 bases and J by 4 bases, with 13 bases between them. The CDR3 region is CASSQSGAYADTQYF. The CDR3 DNA follows: TGCGCCAGCAGCCAAAGCGGAGCTTATGCAGATACGCAGTATTTT.

CDR3 protein: CASSFPGGAYGYTF. CDR3 nucleotides: TGTGCCAGCAGTTTCCCAGGGGGCGCCTATGGCTACACCTTC. The chain carries TRBV28 and TRBJ1-2, with 8 bases aligning to TRBD1. Trimming took 3 bases from V and 4 from J; bases not matched to a gene: 4. Germline loops: CDR1 MDHEN, CDR2 SYDVKM. The length of the CDR3 is 14 residues.

J is TRBJ1-2 and V is TRBV28, with 10 positions matching TRBD1. J was trimmed by 2 bases and V by 7 bases; bases with no gene match: 7. Germline CDR1 reads MDHEN; CDR2 reads SYDVKM. The CDR3 is 15 amino acids. The CDR3 protein is CASNHDRGLNYGYTF. The DNA of the CDR3 is TGTGCCAGCAATCACGACAGGGGGCTAAACTATGGCTACACCTTC.

V and J are TRBV5-1 and TRBJ2-1; 7 bases are a match to TRBD2. The CDR3 totals 11 residues. The V gene end was trimmed by 6 bases and the J gene end by 9 bases; junction bases not matched to a gene: 3. CDR1 is SGHRS and CDR2 is YFSETQ in the germline V gene. CDR3 nucleotide sequence: TGCGCCAGCATTAGCGGGTTTGAGCAGTTCTTC. Its translation: CASISGFEQFF.

The CDR3: CASFQGNAYNEQFF. The CDR3 DNA reads TGTGCCAGCTTTCAGGGGAACGCCTACAATGAGCAGTTCTTC. The chain recombines TRBV28 with TRBJ2-1; maybe TRBD1 (6 bases). The V gene's germline CDR1 is MDHEN and CDR2 SYDVKM. The CDR3 extends over 14 amino acids. V lost 8 bases, J lost 2 bases, and 13 bases lay in between.

The chain is built from TRBV7-2 and TRBJ2-2; 12 bases align to TRBD2. The CDR3 extends over 16 amino acids. The J segment lost 3 bases and the V segment lost 4 bases, leaving 3 bases of the junction unmatched. Germline CDR1 SGHTA, CDR2 FQGNSA. The CDR3 loop reads CASSSTSGGYTGELFF. CDR3 bases: TGTGCCAGCAGCTCGACTAGCGGGGGATACACCGGGGAGCTGTTTTTT.

CDR3 nucleotide sequence: TGTGCCATCACCAACCCCCTAGGACAGGGGTCCAGGGAGCAGTACTTC. Its translation is CAITNPLGQGSREQYF. The gene calls are TRBV10-3 and TRBJ2-7; 9 bases agree with TRBD1. The CDR3 is made up of 16 amino acids. CDR1 and CDR2 (germline): ENHRY, SYGVKD. The V and J ends lost 7 bases and 7 bases, in that order; junction bases with no gene match: 17.